This entry features one T cell receptor beta chain sequence. The antigen is unknown. This entry belongs to a study of regulatory T cells in long-lasting Graves disease. The study, taken as a whole, reports: Reduced TCR diversity was observed in persistent Graves' patients versus newly diagnosed patients. TRBV28, TRBJ1-2 and TRBJ2-5 were segments that persistent disease favored.

With iRepertoire HTBI primers and Arm-PCR of CDR3 regions, TCR beta libraries were built. Using its own MiXCR run on the multiplex PCR reads, TCRdb lists one record per CDR3 protein. The data show around 330,000 distinct CDR3 sequences, roughly 18% seen once. Losses at the gene ends were 0 bases for V and 2 bases for J; bases not matched to a gene: 11. The CDR3 length is 18 residues. The V gene's germline CDR1 is SGHDT and CDR2 YYEEEE. As to time point: newly diagnosed GD, antithyroid drugs for less than 3 months. RNA from PBMCs was the source of the TCR library. Patients hailed from an endocrinology department in Xi'an, China.

The receptor's source is a female donor with Graves disease. This sequence joins TRBV5-6 and TRBJ2-3, with 8 bases matching TRBD1. The specimen comprised peripheral blood mononuclear cells (PBMCs), sampled at new diagnosis, from a patient treated with antithyroid drugs. The CDR3 reads CASSLVAGGAHFTDTQYF. CDR3 DNA sequence: TGTGCCAGCAGCTTGGTGGCAGGGGGCGCCCATTTCACAGATACGCAGTATTTT.